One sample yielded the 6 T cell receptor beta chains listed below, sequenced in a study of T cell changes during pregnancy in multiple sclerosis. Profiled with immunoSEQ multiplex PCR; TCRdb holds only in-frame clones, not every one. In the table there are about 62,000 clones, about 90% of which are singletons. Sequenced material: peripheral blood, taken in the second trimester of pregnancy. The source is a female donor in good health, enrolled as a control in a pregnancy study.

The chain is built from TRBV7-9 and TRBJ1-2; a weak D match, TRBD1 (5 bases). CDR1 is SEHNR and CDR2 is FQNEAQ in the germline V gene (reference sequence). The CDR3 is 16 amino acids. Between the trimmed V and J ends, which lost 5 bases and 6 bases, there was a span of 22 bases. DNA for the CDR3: TGTGCCAGCAGCCCGGGTGGGGCGATTGGGTGGAATGGCTACACCTTC. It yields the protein CASSPGGAIGWNGYTF.

DNA for the CDR3: TGTGCCTGGTCGGGGGGGACAGGGGATGGCTACACCTTC. It yields the protein CAWSGGTGDGYTF. The chain carries TRBV30 and TRBJ1-2; 10 nucleotides line up with TRBD1. The CDR3 spans 13 residues. Germline V gene lookup returns CDR1 GTSNPN and CDR2 SVGIG (reference sequence). The ends lost 5 bases at V and 6 bases at J; junction bases unmatched: 6.

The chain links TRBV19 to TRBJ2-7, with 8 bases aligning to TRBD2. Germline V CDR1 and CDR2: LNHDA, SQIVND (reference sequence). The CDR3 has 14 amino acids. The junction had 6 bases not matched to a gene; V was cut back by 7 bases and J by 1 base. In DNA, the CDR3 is TGTGCCAGTACCCCGGGAGGGGGATCCTACGAGCAGTACTTC. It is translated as CASTPGGGSYEQYF.

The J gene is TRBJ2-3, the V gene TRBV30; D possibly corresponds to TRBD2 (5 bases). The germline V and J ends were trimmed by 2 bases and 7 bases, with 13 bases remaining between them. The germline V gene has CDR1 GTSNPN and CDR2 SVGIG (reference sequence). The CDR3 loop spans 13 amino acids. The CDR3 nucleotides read TGTGCCTGGAGTACGGGGATGGTAAATACGCAGTATTTT. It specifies CAWSTGMVNTQYF.

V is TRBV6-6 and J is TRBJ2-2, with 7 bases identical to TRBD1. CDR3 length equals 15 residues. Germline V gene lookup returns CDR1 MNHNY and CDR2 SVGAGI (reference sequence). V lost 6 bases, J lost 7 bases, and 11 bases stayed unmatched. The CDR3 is CASRADRVGIGELFF. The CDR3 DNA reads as TGTGCCAGCAGGGCAGACAGGGTAGGGATCGGGGAGCTGTTTTTT.

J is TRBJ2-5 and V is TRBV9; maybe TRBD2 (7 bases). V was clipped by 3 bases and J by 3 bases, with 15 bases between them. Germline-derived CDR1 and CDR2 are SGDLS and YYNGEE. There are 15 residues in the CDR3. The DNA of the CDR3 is TGTGCCAGCAGCGCTGGAGGGGGGGGCGAAGAGACCCAGTACTTC. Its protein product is CASSAGGGGEETQYF.